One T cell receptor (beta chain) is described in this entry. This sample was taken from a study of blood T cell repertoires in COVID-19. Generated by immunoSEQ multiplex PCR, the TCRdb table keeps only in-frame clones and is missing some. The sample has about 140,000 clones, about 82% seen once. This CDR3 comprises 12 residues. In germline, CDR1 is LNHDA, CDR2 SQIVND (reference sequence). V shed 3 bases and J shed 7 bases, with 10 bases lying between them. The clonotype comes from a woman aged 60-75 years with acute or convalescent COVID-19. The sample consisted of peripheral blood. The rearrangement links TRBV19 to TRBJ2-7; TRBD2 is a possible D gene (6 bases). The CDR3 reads CASSIAAGEQYF. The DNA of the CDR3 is TGTGCCAGTAGTATTGCGGCGGGGGAGCAGTACTTC.